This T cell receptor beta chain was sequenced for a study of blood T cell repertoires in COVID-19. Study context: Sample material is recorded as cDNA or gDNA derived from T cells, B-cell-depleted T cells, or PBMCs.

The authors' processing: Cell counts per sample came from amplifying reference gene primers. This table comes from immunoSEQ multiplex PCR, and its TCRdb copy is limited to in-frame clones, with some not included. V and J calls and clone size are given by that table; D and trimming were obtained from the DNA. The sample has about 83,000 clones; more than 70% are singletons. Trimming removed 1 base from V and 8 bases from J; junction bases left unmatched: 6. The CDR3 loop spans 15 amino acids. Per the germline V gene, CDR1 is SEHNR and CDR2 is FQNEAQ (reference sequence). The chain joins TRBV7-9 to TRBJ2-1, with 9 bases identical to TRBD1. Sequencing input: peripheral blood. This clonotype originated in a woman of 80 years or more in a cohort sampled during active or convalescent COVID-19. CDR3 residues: CASSLVWTGDDEQFF. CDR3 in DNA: TGTGCCAGCAGCTTAGTTTGGACAGGGGACGATGAGCAGTTCTTC.